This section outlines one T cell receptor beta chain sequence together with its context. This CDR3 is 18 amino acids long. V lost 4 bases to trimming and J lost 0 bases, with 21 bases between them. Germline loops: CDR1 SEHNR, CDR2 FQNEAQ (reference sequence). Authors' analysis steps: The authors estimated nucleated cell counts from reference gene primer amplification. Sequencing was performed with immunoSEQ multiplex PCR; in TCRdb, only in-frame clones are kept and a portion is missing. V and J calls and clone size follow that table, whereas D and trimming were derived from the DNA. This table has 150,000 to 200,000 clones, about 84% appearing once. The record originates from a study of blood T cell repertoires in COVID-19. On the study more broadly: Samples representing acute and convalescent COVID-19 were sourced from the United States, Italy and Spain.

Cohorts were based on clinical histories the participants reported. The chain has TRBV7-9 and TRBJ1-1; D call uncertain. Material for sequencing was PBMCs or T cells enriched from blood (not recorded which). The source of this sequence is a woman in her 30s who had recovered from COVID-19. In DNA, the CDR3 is TGTGCCAGCAGCTCCACCCCTCCCGGGCGGACTCTGAACACTGAAGCTTTCTTT. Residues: CASSSTPPGRTLNTEAFF.